These T cell receptor beta chains were read from a single sample in a study of T cells in Graves' hyperthyroidism and ophthalmopathy. TCRdb reanalysed the multiplex PCR reads using MiXCR and keeps one entry per CDR3 protein. The data hold 600,000 to 900,000 distinct CDR3 sequences, with around 15% observed a single time. The sample comprised blood. These receptor sequences come from a man aged 18 to 29 with Graves' hyperthyroidism. CDR3s include the opening cysteine and the closing phenylalanine or tryptophan. D genes are given only for firm matches. Rows may omit the clone size; those that give it use once, few, many or a size class.

>-|TRBJ2-7|13|TRBV15|-
TGTGCCACCAGCAGAACGGGGGCCTACGAGCAGTACTTC
CATSRTGAYEQYF
>-|TRBJ2-7|12|TRBV28|many
TGTGCCAGCAGTTTAAATAGTTACGAGCAGTACTTC
CASSLNSYEQYF
>-|TRBJ2-2|15|TRBV6-2/TRBV6-3|few
TGTGCCAGCAGTTCGCAGGGGAGGGTCACCGGGGAGCTGTTTTTT
CASSSQGRVTGELFF
>-|TRBJ2-4|17|TRBV6-2/TRBV6-3|-
TGTGCCAGCAGTTACAGGCCATGGCCGGGATCCAAAAACATTCAGTACTTC
CASSYRPWPGSKNIQYF
>TRBD2|TRBJ2-7|14|TRBV7-9|many
TGTGCCAGCAGCGGGAGGGGTGGCCCCCTCGAGCAGTACTTC
CASSGRGGPLEQYF
>-|TRBJ1-1|13|TRBV7-2|few
TGTGCCAGCAGCACCCAGAGACTCACTGAAGCTTTCTTT
CASSTQRLTEAFF
>TRBD1|TRBJ2-7|14|TRBV10-3|few
TGTGCCATCAGGGACCGGGACAGAGCCGACGAGCAGTACTTC
CAIRDRDRADEQYF
>-|TRBJ2-3|12|TRBV11-3|few
TGTGCCTCCGGGGGGCCGGGGGATACGCAGTATTTT
CASGGPGDTQYF
>-|TRBJ2-3|13|TRBV30|many
TGTGCCTGGAGTGTAGGCAGCCGAGATACGCAGTATTTT
CAWSVGSRDTQYF
>-|TRBJ1-2|15|TRBV5-4|-
TGTGCCAGCAGCTTACCGGTCGGTCAGCACTATGGCTACACCTTC
CASSLPVGQHYGYTF
>TRBD2|TRBJ2-5|14|TRBV28|few
TGTGCCAGCAAACTTCCGGGGGGAATTGGGACCCAGTACTTC
CASKLPGGIGTQYF
>-|TRBJ1-2|14|TRBV3-1|many
TGTGCCAGCAGCCAAAGGACGAGAGGCTATGGCTACACCTTC
CASSQRTRGYGYTF
>-|TRBJ2-7|13|TRBV15|-
TGTGCCACCAGCAGAGATATCCCCTACGAGCAGTACTTC
CATSRDIPYEQYF
>-|TRBJ2-3|15|TRBV20-1|few
TGCAGTGCTACCCCCGGGACGGAGGCCACAGATACGCAGTATTTT
CSATPGTEATDTQYF
>TRBD1|TRBJ2-7|15|TRBV4-1|-
TGCGCCAGCAGCCATCGGGACAGTACCTCCTACGAGCAGTACTTC
CASSHRDSTSYEQYF
>TRBD2|TRBJ2-3|14|TRBV9|many
TGTGCCAGCAGCGTCGGCGGGAGCAGGGATACGCAGTATTTT
CASSVGGSRDTQYF
>TRBD1|TRBJ2-1|19|TRBV4-3|-
TGCGCCAGCAGCCAAGGTGGGACAGGGGTATGGGGTCCCTGGAATGAGCAGTTCTTC
CASSQGGTGVWGPWNEQFF
>TRBD2|TRBJ2-5|14|TRBV2|many
TGTGCCAGCAGGGGACTAGCGGGAACAGAGACCCAGTACTTC
CASRGLAGTETQYF
>-|TRBJ2-7|15|TRBV2|many
TGTGCCAGCAGTGCGGAAGTGGGCCCCCCTGGCGAGCAGTACTTC
CASSAEVGPPGEQYF
>TRBD2|TRBJ2-7|16|TRBV7-9|many
TGTGCCAGCAGCCGTTTAGCGGGAGATCCTCCCTACGAGCAGTACTTC
CASSRLAGDPPYEQYF
>-|TRBJ2-5|14|TRBV6-2/TRBV6-3|-
TGTGCCAGCAGTTACTCGACAGCGAGAGAGACCCAGTACTTC
CASSYSTARETQYF
>-|TRBJ2-7|13|TRBV7-2|many
TGTGCCAGCAGAACCGGGGCCAACTACGAGCAGTACTTC
CASRTGANYEQYF
>TRBD2|TRBJ2-7|16|TRBV7-9|many
TGTGCCAGCAGTCTCGGGTCTAGCGGGTCCTCCTACGAGCAGTACTTC
CASSLGSSGSSYEQYF
>-|TRBJ2-7|12|TRBV6-2/TRBV6-3|many
TGTGCCAGCAGTTACCCCCCGTACGAGCAGTACTTC
CASSYPPYEQYF
>-|TRBJ2-5|16|TRBV20-1|many
TGCAGTGCCTCGGGACGACTGGGAGGATTGCGAGAGACCCAGTACTTC
CSASGRLGGLRETQYF
>-|TRBJ2-2|15|TRBV11-1|many
TGTGCCAGCAGCTTAGCTAGCCTCCCGGAGGGGGAGCTGTTTTTT
CASSLASLPEGELFF
>-|TRBJ2-5|13|TRBV4-1|-
TGCGCCAGCAGCCAGCTTCGGACGGAGACCCAGTACTTC
CASSQLRTETQYF
>-|TRBJ1-5|16|TRBV18|many
TGTGCCAGCTCGCAAAGTGGGGCAGGAAGCAATCAGCCCCAGCATTTT
CASSQSGAGSNQPQHF
>TRBD1|TRBJ2-7|14|TRBV7-8|-
TGTGCCAGCAGCGCGGACAGGGACTCCTACGAGCAGTACTTC
CASSADRDSYEQYF
>-|TRBJ1-5|12|TRBV6-1|few
TGTGCCAGCAGAACAGGGTATCAGCCCCAGCATTTT
CASRTGYQPQHF
>TRBD1|TRBJ2-7|14|TRBV7-9|many
TGTGCCAGCAGCTCTTCACAGGGGCCCTACGAGCAGTACTTC
CASSSSQGPYEQYF
>TRBD2|TRBJ2-7|15|TRBV9|-
TGTGCCAGCAGCGTAGGCCCGGGAGGCGGCTACGAGCAGTACTTC
CASSVGPGGGYEQYF
>-|TRBJ1-2|15|TRBV28|-
TGTGCCAGCAGTTTACTGGCAGGGTCAGACTATGGCTACACCTTC
CASSLLAGSDYGYTF
>-|TRBJ2-7|13|TRBV12-3/TRBV12-4|few
TGTGCCAGCAGTTTCGCTGGGTTCAACGAGCAGTACTTC
CASSFAGFNEQYF
>-|TRBJ2-1|14|TRBV28|many
TGTGCCAGCAGTTTAGCCAGGGGGGGAAATGAGCAGTTCTTC
CASSLARGGNEQFF
>-|TRBJ2-4|16|TRBV2|few
TGTGCCAGCAGTGAAGGGACAGCCCAAGCCAAAAACATTCAGTACTTC
CASSEGTAQAKNIQYF
>TRBD1|TRBJ1-2|14|TRBV7-2|-
TGTGCCAGCAGCTTCCGGGACAGGAACTATGGCTGCACCTTC
CASSFRDRNYGCTF
>-|TRBJ2-7|18|TRBV4-2|-
TGTGCCAGCAGCCAAGATTGGGGGGTAGGGGGGAGTGGCGGCGAGCAGTACTTC
CASSQDWGVGGSGGEQYF
>TRBD2|TRBJ2-1|15|TRBV19|-
TGTGCCAGTAGTTCGGGGACTACCTCCTACAATGAGCAGTTCTTC
CASSSGTTSYNEQFF
>-|TRBJ1-1|13|TRBV20-1|-
TGCAGTGCTCCGGGAGGGGTTGGCACTGAAGCTTTCTTT
CSAPGGVGTEAFF
>-|TRBJ2-1|15|TRBV20-1|-
TGCAGTGCTAGGGCACAGGGGACTAACTACAATGAGCAGTTCTTC
CSARAQGTNYNEQFF
>TRBD2|TRBJ2-5|21|TRBV11-2|-
TGTGCCAGCAGCTCCCGTCGGAAAGGGACTAGCGGGAGGACACGACGGGAGACCCAGTACTTC
CASSSRRKGTSGRTRRETQYF